These T cell receptor beta chains were read from a single sample in a study of blood T cell repertoires in COVID-19. The repertoire was sequenced with immunoSEQ multiplex PCR; TCRdb's copy has only in-frame clones and lacks some. The sample gives about 200,000 clones, 80% to 95% of which show up once; 0.82% is in the top ten. Source material: peripheral blood. The receptors shown here come from a man between 60 and 70 years old with COVID-19, enrolled during active disease. Each CDR3 is given with its conserved first and last residue. Fields, in order: V gene, CDR3 length, D gene, J gene, clone size, CDR3 DNA, CDR3 protein. The D gene is left open where the match is weak. Size is stated for part of the rows, as once, few or many counts, or as a class when the clone is expanded.

>TRBV28|16|TRBD1|TRBJ2-1|-
TGTGCCAGCAGTTTCATCCGGGACAGCCCCGACAATGAGCAGTTCTTC
CASSFIRDSPDNEQFF
>TRBV30|16|-|TRBJ2-1|-
TGTGCCTGGAGCGACCCCGGGACTTACAATCGCGATGAGCAGTTCTTC
CAWSDPGTYNRDEQFF
>TRBV9|15|TRBD1|TRBJ1-2|-
TGTGCCAGCAGCGTAGATCCCGACAGGGGCCATGGCTACACCTTC
CASSVDPDRGHGYTF
>TRBV29-1|13|-|TRBJ2-5|once
TGCAGCGTTGTTCCGGGACAACAAGAGACCCAGTACTTC
CSVVPGQQETQYF
>TRBV11-2|14|-|TRBJ2-3|-
TGTGCCAGCAGCTTAGTCCTCAGGGAAAGAGGGCAGTATTTT
CASSLVLRERGQYF
>TRBV9|15|-|TRBJ2-3|-
TGTGCCAGCAGCGGGACTACCACTAGCACAGATACGCAGTATTTT
CASSGTTTSTDTQYF
>TRBV7-8|18|TRBD1|TRBJ1-3|-
TGTGCCAGCAGCTTATCAGGGGGCGGTGGATCTTCTGGAAACACCATATATTTT
CASSLSGGGGSSGNTIYF
>TRBV2|14|-|TRBJ1-6|-
TGTGCCAGCAGGGGGGGTTTAGGTAATTCACCCCTCCACTTT
CASRGGLGNSPLHF
>TRBV19|15|TRBD1|TRBJ2-1|-
TGTGCCAGTAGTATAGGCGGGACAGGGACCCATGAGCAGTTCTTC
CASSIGGTGTHEQFF
>TRBV4-1|15|TRBD1|TRBJ1-5|-
TGCGCCAGCAGCCAAGAAGGGCAGGGGGGTCAGCCCCAGCATTTT
CASSQEGQGGQPQHF
>TRBV2|13|TRBD1|TRBJ1-1|-
TGTGCCAGCAGTGGTCTAGGACAGGGAGAAGCTTTCTTT
CASSGLGQGEAFF
>TRBV19|12|-|TRBJ2-1|-
TGTGCCAGTAGTACCACCTACAATGAGCAGTTCTTC
CASSTTYNEQFF
>TRBV5-4|16|-|TRBJ1-6|-
TGTGCCAGCAGCTTGGATGGAGAAAGGGGGAATTCACCCCTCCACTTT
CASSLDGERGNSPLHF
>TRBV12-3/TRBV12-4|12|-|TRBJ1-5|-
TGTGCCAGCACCCGGGGCAATCAGCCCCAGCATTTT
CASTRGNQPQHF
>TRBV30|15|-|TRBJ1-6|-
TGTGCCTGGAGTGTACGGGGAGTAAGAAATTCACCCCTCCACTTT
CAWSVRGVRNSPLHF
>TRBV12-3/TRBV12-4|12|-|TRBJ2-7|-
TGTGCCAGCAGTTTAACAGGCTACGAGCAGTACTTC
CASSLTGYEQYF
>TRBV7-9|14|TRBD1|TRBJ2-7|-
TGTGCCAGCAGCTTAGGGACAGGGAACCACGAGCAGTACTTC
CASSLGTGNHEQYF
>TRBV5-4|17|TRBD1|TRBJ1-2|-
TGTGCCAGCAGCCAAAAAATAAGGACAGGGGGCATCTATGGCTACACCTTC
CASSQKIRTGGIYGYTF
>TRBV2|13|TRBD2|TRBJ2-1|-
TGTGCCAGCAGTGAAACAACTAGCGGGTTTTTAATCTTC
CASSETTSGFLIF
>TRBV2|14|-|TRBJ2-1|-
TGTGCCAGCAGTGGGGCTGGTACGGTCGATGAGCAGTTCTTC
CASSGAGTVDEQFF
>TRBV7-9|12|-|TRBJ1-1|-
TGTGCCAGCAGCCGACAAAACACTGAAGCTTTCTTT
CASSRQNTEAFF
>TRBV5-1|16|TRBD2|TRBJ2-7|-
TGCGCCAGCAGCCCAGGACTAGCGGGAGGCTCCTACGAGCAGTACTTC
CASSPGLAGGSYEQYF
>TRBV27|13|TRBD1|TRBJ2-7|-
TGTGCCAGCAGTTGGACAGGGGGAAACGAGCAGTACTTC
CASSWTGGNEQYF